The 16 T cell receptor beta chains below all came from one sample that was sequenced in a study of T cell responses to AZD1222 COVID-19 vaccine. Sequenced by immunoSEQ multiplex PCR; TCRdb stores in-frame clones only, minus some. The repertoire includes about 76,000 clones, more than 60% of them detected once, and about 25% sits in the top ten. The sample consisted of peripheral blood, taken 28 days after the second dose of the MenACWY control vaccine. The origin of the receptors is an adult who received the MenACWY meningococcal vaccine as a control.

The genes are TRBV28 and TRBJ2-7; 8 nucleotides line up with TRBD2. The CDR3 has 12 residues. CDR1 is MDHEN, CDR2 SYDVKM, per germline. The V and J ends lost 11 bases and 2 bases, in that order; junction bases with no gene match: 5. This CDR3 is CAVAGRTYEQYF. CDR3 coding DNA: TGTGCCGTAGCGGGACGAACCTACGAGCAGTACTTC. The whole variable domain, remainder taken from reference TRBV28 and TRBJ2-7, is DVKVTQSSRYLVKRTGEKVFLECVQDMDHENMFWYRQDPGLGLRLIYFSYDVKMKEKGDIPEGYSVSREKKERFSLILESASTNQTSMYLCAVAGRTYEQYFGPGTRLTVT.

The chain employs TRBV12-3 or TRBV12-4 and TRBJ2-1, with D possibly being TRBD1 (5 bases). Trimming took 3 bases from V and 10 from J, leaving 13 bases between them. This CDR3 comprises 13 residues. The CDR3 sequence: CASSFAVRAEQFF. DNA for the CDR3: TGTGCCAGCAGTTTTGCGGTCAGGGCCGAGCAGTTCTTC.

A few counts support this clone. This rearrangement joins TRBV5-1 to TRBJ1-1; 9 bases are shared with TRBD1. V was pared by 4 bases and J by 7 bases, with 5 bases of the junction left unmatched. The germline V gene has CDR1 SGHRS and CDR2 YFSETQ. The CDR3 runs 13 residues. The CDR3 coding sequence is TGCGCCAGCAGCAAGGACAGGGGACATGAAGCTTTCTTT. Its translation is CASSKDRGHEAFF.

The V gene is TRBV6-5, the J gene TRBJ2-2; D may correspond to TRBD1 or TRBD2 (5 bases each). With 7 bases removed from V and 3 bases from J, the gap between germline ends came to 15 bases. The CDR3 runs 15 residues. Germline V CDR1 and CDR2: MNHEY, SVGAGI. CDR3 nucleotide sequence: TGTGCCAGCAACCTACACGGGGCGGACACCGGGGAGCTGTTTTTT. Translated: CASNLHGADTGELFF.

The genes are TRBV6-5 and TRBJ2-1; D remains unclear. V was cut by 5 bases and J by 4 bases, with 15 bases left in between. CDR1 is MNHEY and CDR2 is SVGAGI in the germline V gene. The CDR3 totals 15 residues. The CDR3 DNA sequence: TGTGCCAGCAGTCCCGGTTATAGTCAGTACAATGAGCAGTTCTTC. It specifies CASSPGYSQYNEQFF.

V and J are TRBV9 and TRBJ1-2; no clear D gene. V lost 0 bases and J lost 0, with 6 bases in between. Per germline, CDR1 SGDLS and CDR2 YYNGEE. CDR3 length: 14 amino acids. The CDR3 DNA reads as TGTGCCAGCAGCGTAGATGGAGCTAACTATGGCTACACCTTC. As protein: CASSVDGANYGYTF.

The chain has TRBV5-8 and TRBJ1-3, with D tentatively TRBD1 (6 bases). This CDR3 comprises 14 residues. Trimming took 4 bases from V and 4 from J, leaving 12 bases between them. The germline V gene has CDR1 SGHTS and CDR2 YDEGEE. The DNA for the CDR3 is TGTGCCAGCAGCATGGACAGTCACGGAAACACCATATATTTT. Translation: CASSMDSHGNTIYF.

This sequence joins TRBV5-4 and TRBJ1-5, with D hard to call. Trimming left V 4 bases short and J 3 bases short, with 8 bases between. CDR1 SGHNT and CDR2 YYREEE come from the germline V gene (reference sequence). This CDR3 has 13 amino acids. CDR3 sequence: CASSPTPNQPQHF. DNA for the CDR3: TGTGCCAGCAGCCCAACTCCCAATCAGCCCCAGCATTTT. Using reference TRBV5-4 and TRBJ1-5 for the parts outside the CDR3, the full variable domain is ETGVTQSPTHLIKTRGQQVTLRCSSQSGHNTVSWYQQALGQGPQFIFQYYREEENGRGNFPPRFSGLQFPNYSSELNVNALELDDSALYLCASSPTPNQPQHFGDGTRLSIL.

The chain recombines TRBV6-5 with TRBJ1-4; tentative D call: TRBD1 (6 bases). The CDR3 is 14 residues long. V was shortened by 5 bases and J by 4 bases, with 11 bases between the two germline ends. The V gene's germline CDR1 is MNHEY and CDR2 SVGAGI. The CDR3 DNA is TGTGCCAGCAGTCAGACAGGCTTTAATGAAAAACTGTTTTTT. This sequence encodes CASSQTGFNEKLFF.

V usage is TRBV19 and J usage is TRBJ2-5, with a possible D match to TRBD1 (6 bases). The germline CDR1 and CDR2 sequences are LNHDA and SQIVND (reference sequence). Trimming took 8 bases from V and 2 from J, leaving 24 bases between them. The length of the CDR3 is 17 residues. CDR3 DNA: TGTGCCAGTTTCAACCCTCTCGGACAGCGAGTTCAAGAGACCCAGTACTTC. Its translation: CASFNPLGQRVQETQYF. The full variable domain, in which reference TRBV19 and TRBJ2-5 provide the parts outside the CDR3, is DGGITQSPKYLFRKEGQNVTLSCEQNLNHDAMYWYRQDPGQGLRLIYYSQIVNDFQKGDIAEGYSVSREKKESFPLTVTSAQKNPTAFYLCASFNPLGQRVQETQYFGPGTRLLVL.

V and J are TRBV7-2 and TRBJ2-1, with D possibly matching TRBD2 (5 bases). The V gene's germline CDR1 is SGHTA and CDR2 FQGNSA. Trimming left V 5 bases short and J 4 bases short, with 12 bases between. The length of the CDR3 is 14 residues. As DNA, the CDR3 is TGTGCCAGCAGCCCCAAATCGGGGTACAATGAGCAGTTCTTC. Translated: CASSPKSGYNEQFF.

This clone was counted between two and nine times. The chain carries TRBV6-5 and TRBJ1-5; D gene unclear. Germline V gene data show CDR1 as MNHEY and CDR2 as SVGAGI. The V gene lost 8 bases and the J gene lost 2 bases, with 13 bases spanning the gap. The CDR3 has 14 amino acids. CDR3 sequence reads: CASSRESGNQPQHF. In DNA form, the CDR3 reads TGTGCCAGCTCGCGCGAGTCTGGCAATCAGCCCCAGCATTTT.

A few counts support this clone. The chain employs TRBV7-9 and TRBJ1-6; possible D gene TRBD1, 6 bases. The germline V gene encodes CDR1 SEHNR and CDR2 FQNEAQ (reference sequence). Trimming took 5 bases from V and 9 from J, leaving 26 bases between them. CDR3 length: 18 amino acids. CDR3 residues: CASSPIYRVSGLGSPLHF. The CDR3 DNA follows: TGTGCCAGCAGCCCAATTTACAGGGTTTCAGGCCTTGGTTCACCCCTCCACTTT.

This clone occurred once. The gene calls are TRBV29-1 and TRBJ1-2; D not certain. CDR1 SQVTM and CDR2 ANQGSEA come from the germline V gene. With 0 bases removed from V and 3 bases from J, the gap between germline ends came to 14 bases. This CDR3 has 15 amino acids. CDR3 sequence (DNA): TGCAGCGTTGAAGAGATGACCGGCAGCTACTATGGCTACACCTTC. This codes for CSVEEMTGSYYGYTF. Looking up the rest from reference TRBV29-1 and TRBJ1-2 gives the full variable domain: SAVISQKPSRDICQRGTSLTIQCQVDSQVTMMFWYRQQPGQSLTLIATANQGSEATYESGFVIDKFPISRPNLTFSTLTVSNMSPEDSSIYLCSVEEMTGSYYGYTFGSGTRLTVV.

As for this clone: A much more abundant neighbour one base away suggests this may be a read error. V and J are TRBV5-8 and TRBJ1-1; D may be TRBD1 (5 bases). CDR3 length: 14 residues. In germline, CDR1 is SGHTS, CDR2 YDEGEE. Deletions cut 1 base from V and 0 bases from J, with 7 bases between. In DNA, the CDR3 is TGTGCCAGCAGCTTGCAGGGAATGAACACTGAAGCTTTCTTT. Protein product: CASSLQGMNTEAFF.

This chain connects TRBV9 to TRBJ1-2; no definite D call. V lost 2 bases and J lost 2, with 7 bases in between. The CDR3 length is 13 residues. The germline CDR1 and CDR2 sequences are SGDLS and YYNGEE. CDR3 nucleotide sequence: TGTGCCAGCAGCGTGGATGAGAACTATGGCTACACCTTC. Translated: CASSVDENYGYTF.